This is a list of T cell receptor beta chains from one sample in a study of CD8+ T cells in alopecia areata. Assay: immunoSEQ multiplex PCR; the TCRdb copy retains only in-frame clones and omits some. This table holds roughly 150,000 clones, about 90% found once. The source material was CD8+ T cells sorted from blood, sampled at week 0. The source of these receptors is a human donor with alopecia areata. Each CDR3 is given with its conserved first and last residue. Each record gives: J gene, D gene, clone size, V gene, CDR3 protein. The D gene is left open where the match is weak. The size of a clone is reported for some rows only, either as once, few or many, or as a class for expanded clones.

j_call: TRBJ2-7; d_call: TRBD2; clone_size: NA; v_call: TRBV6-1; cdr3_aa: CASREGLAGDFYEQYF
j_call: TRBJ2-3; d_call: TRBD2; clone_size: NA; v_call: TRBV7-9; cdr3_aa: CASSGKSPSGSFTDTQYF
j_call: NA; d_call: TRBD2; clone_size: NA; v_call: TRBV5-1; cdr3_aa: CASSSSGGTYEQYF
j_call: TRBJ1-1; d_call: NA; clone_size: NA; v_call: TRBV27; cdr3_aa: CASNQGMNTEAFF
j_call: TRBJ2-7; d_call: TRBD1; clone_size: NA; v_call: TRBV5-1; cdr3_aa: CASSNPDRGSYEQYF
j_call: TRBJ2-7; d_call: NA; clone_size: NA; v_call: TRBV29-1; cdr3_aa: CSVEDQGSYEQYF
j_call: TRBJ1-2; d_call: NA; clone_size: NA; v_call: TRBV30; cdr3_aa: CAWMGPGYGYTF
j_call: NA; d_call: NA; clone_size: NA; v_call: TRBV9; cdr3_aa: CASSRQEGSYEQYF
j_call: TRBJ2-3; d_call: TRBD2; clone_size: NA; v_call: TRBV7-7; cdr3_aa: CASSFSGVLGDTQYF
j_call: TRBJ2-3; d_call: NA; clone_size: once; v_call: TRBV5-1; cdr3_aa: CASSSGDRREDTQYF
j_call: TRBJ2-3; d_call: TRBD2; clone_size: NA; v_call: TRBV9; cdr3_aa: CASSANPGLGFIPDTQYF
j_call: TRBJ2-7; d_call: NA; clone_size: NA; v_call: TRBV29-1; cdr3_aa: CSVLIGYEQYF
j_call: TRBJ2-7; d_call: NA; clone_size: NA; v_call: TRBV6-5; cdr3_aa: CASSSLMTQGPEQYF
j_call: TRBJ2-2; d_call: TRBD1; clone_size: NA; v_call: TRBV5-6; cdr3_aa: CASSLPEGTGNTGELFF
j_call: TRBJ2-1; d_call: TRBD2; clone_size: NA; v_call: TRBV6-6; cdr3_aa: CASSYSAGEYNEQFF
j_call: TRBJ2-7; d_call: NA; clone_size: NA; v_call: TRBV30; cdr3_aa: CAWSATNLDRQAF
j_call: TRBJ1-1; d_call: NA; clone_size: NA; v_call: TRBV19; cdr3_aa: CASSPRALNTEAFF
j_call: TRBJ2-7; d_call: NA; clone_size: NA; v_call: TRBV15; cdr3_aa: CATSRPEFPTMEQYF
j_call: TRBJ1-2; d_call: TRBD1; clone_size: NA; v_call: TRBV5-1; cdr3_aa: CASSFGTASNYGYTF
j_call: TRBJ2-2; d_call: NA; clone_size: once; v_call: TRBV27; cdr3_aa: CASSLFGNTGELFF
j_call: TRBJ2-2; d_call: NA; clone_size: once; v_call: TRBV7-7; cdr3_aa: CASRKDSYTGELFF
j_call: TRBJ2-1; d_call: NA; clone_size: NA; v_call: TRBV25-1; cdr3_aa: CASSESNYNEQFF
j_call: TRBJ2-7; d_call: NA; clone_size: NA; v_call: TRBV27; cdr3_aa: CASSNHRDGRSYEQYF
j_call: TRBJ2-1; d_call: TRBD2; clone_size: once; v_call: TRBV30; cdr3_aa: CAWSVRIAGNNEQFF
j_call: TRBJ2-5; d_call: NA; clone_size: NA; v_call: TRBV19; cdr3_aa: CASSPRQGGYVKPQETQYF
j_call: TRBJ2-7; d_call: TRBD1; clone_size: NA; v_call: TRBV5-1; cdr3_aa: CASSPGTGLYEQYF
j_call: TRBJ2-7; d_call: TRBD2; clone_size: NA; v_call: TRBV19; cdr3_aa: CASSIGGRVYEQYF
j_call: TRBJ2-1; d_call: NA; clone_size: NA; v_call: TRBV30; cdr3_aa: CAWSVDTDEQFF
j_call: TRBJ2-7; d_call: NA; clone_size: NA; v_call: TRBV27; cdr3_aa: CASSFQWTASYEQYF
j_call: TRBJ2-1; d_call: NA; clone_size: NA; v_call: TRBV29-1; cdr3_aa: CSVESTRATYNEQFF
j_call: TRBJ2-6; d_call: NA; clone_size: NA; v_call: TRBV29-1; cdr3_aa: CSVGAGSGANVLTF
j_call: TRBJ2-1; d_call: NA; clone_size: NA; v_call: TRBV29-1; cdr3_aa: CSLPRTLAYNEQFF
j_call: TRBJ2-1; d_call: NA; clone_size: NA; v_call: TRBV9; cdr3_aa: CASSAAGDSGYNEQFF
j_call: TRBJ2-6; d_call: NA; clone_size: once; v_call: TRBV7-9; cdr3_aa: CASSSLIGQPKVLTF
j_call: TRBJ2-7; d_call: NA; clone_size: NA; v_call: TRBV6-5; cdr3_aa: CASSYSQSWASYEQYF
j_call: TRBJ2-7; d_call: TRBD1; clone_size: NA; v_call: TRBV4-1; cdr3_aa: CASSQRGTGDSYEQYF
j_call: TRBJ1-2; d_call: NA; clone_size: NA; v_call: TRBV7-9; cdr3_aa: CASSGQGINYGYTF
j_call: TRBJ2-3; d_call: NA; clone_size: few; v_call: TRBV30; cdr3_aa: CAWSVGGSSTDTQYF
j_call: TRBJ2-7; d_call: NA; clone_size: NA; v_call: TRBV7-8; cdr3_aa: CASSLSYEQYF
j_call: TRBJ2-1; d_call: NA; clone_size: NA; v_call: TRBV7-9; cdr3_aa: CASSLVGDIDEQFF
j_call: TRBJ2-3; d_call: TRBD1; clone_size: NA; v_call: TRBV5-4; cdr3_aa: CASSRKIQGFTDTQYF
j_call: TRBJ2-7; d_call: NA; clone_size: few; v_call: TRBV23-1; cdr3_aa: CASVSQGSYEQYF
j_call: TRBJ2-2; d_call: NA; clone_size: NA; v_call: TRBV4-1; cdr3_aa: CASSMDGNTGELFF
j_call: TRBJ2-7; d_call: NA; clone_size: once; v_call: TRBV4-1; cdr3_aa: CASSTGGTAYEQYF
j_call: TRBJ2-7; d_call: NA; clone_size: once; v_call: TRBV7-9; cdr3_aa: CASSSRTGTYEQYF
j_call: TRBJ2-1; d_call: TRBD1; clone_size: NA; v_call: TRBV6-6; cdr3_aa: CASSLPRGIYNEQFF
j_call: TRBJ2-5; d_call: NA; clone_size: NA; v_call: TRBV7-9; cdr3_aa: CASSLDVSRETQYF
j_call: TRBJ2-6; d_call: NA; clone_size: NA; v_call: TRBV29-1; cdr3_aa: CSVAEGTGANVLTF
j_call: TRBJ2-1; d_call: NA; clone_size: NA; v_call: TRBV15; cdr3_aa: CATGTHYNEQFF
j_call: TRBJ2-1; d_call: TRBD2; clone_size: NA; v_call: TRBV5-6; cdr3_aa: CASSRTSGSNEQFF
j_call: TRBJ1-2; d_call: NA; clone_size: NA; v_call: TRBV2; cdr3_aa: CATDPTGIYGYTF
j_call: TRBJ2-2; d_call: NA; clone_size: NA; v_call: TRBV14; cdr3_aa: CASSPLTVWQAGELFF
j_call: TRBJ1-5; d_call: TRBD1; clone_size: NA; v_call: TRBV6-1; cdr3_aa: CASSPRQGSNQPQHF
j_call: TRBJ2-1; d_call: TRBD1; clone_size: NA; v_call: TRBV5-6; cdr3_aa: CASSLPGQGSYNEQFF
j_call: TRBJ1-5; d_call: TRBD1; clone_size: NA; v_call: TRBV19; cdr3_aa: CASSWGTGNQPQHF